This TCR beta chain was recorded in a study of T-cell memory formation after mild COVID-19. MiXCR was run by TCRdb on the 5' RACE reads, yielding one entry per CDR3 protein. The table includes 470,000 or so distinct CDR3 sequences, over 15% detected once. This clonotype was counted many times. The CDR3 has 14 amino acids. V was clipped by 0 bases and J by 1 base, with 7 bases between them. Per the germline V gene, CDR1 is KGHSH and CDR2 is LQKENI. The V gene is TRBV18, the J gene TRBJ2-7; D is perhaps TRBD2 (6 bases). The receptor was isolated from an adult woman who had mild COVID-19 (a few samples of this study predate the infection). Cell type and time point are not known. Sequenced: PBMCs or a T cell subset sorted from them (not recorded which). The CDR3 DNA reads TGTGCCAGCTCACCACCAAGCGGGTCCTACGAGCAGTACTTC. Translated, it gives CASSPPSGSYEQYF.